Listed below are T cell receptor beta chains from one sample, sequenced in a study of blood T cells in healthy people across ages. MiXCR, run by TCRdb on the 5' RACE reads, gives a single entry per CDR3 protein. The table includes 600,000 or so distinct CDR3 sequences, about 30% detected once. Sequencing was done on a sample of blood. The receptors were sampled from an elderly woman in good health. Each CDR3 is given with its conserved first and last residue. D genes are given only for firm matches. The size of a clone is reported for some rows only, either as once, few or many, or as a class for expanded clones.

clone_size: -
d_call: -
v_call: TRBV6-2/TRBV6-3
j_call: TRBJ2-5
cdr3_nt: TGTGCCAGCACAAGGAGTTTGGAGACCCAGTACTTC
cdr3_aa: CASTRSLETQYF

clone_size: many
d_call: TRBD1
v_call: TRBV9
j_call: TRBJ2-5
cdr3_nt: TGTGCCAGCAGCGTGTTCTCGGGACAGGGATCCGGAGAGACCCAGTACTTC
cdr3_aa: CASSVFSGQGSGETQYF

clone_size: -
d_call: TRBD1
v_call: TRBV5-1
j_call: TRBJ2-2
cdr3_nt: TGCGCCAGCAGTTGGGACAGCAACACCGGGGAGCTGTTTTTT
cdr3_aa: CASSWDSNTGELFF

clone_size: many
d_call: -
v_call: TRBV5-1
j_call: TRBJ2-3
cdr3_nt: TGCGCCAGCAGCTTGGCCGGGACACCTTCCACAGATACGCAGTATTTT
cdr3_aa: CASSLAGTPSTDTQYF

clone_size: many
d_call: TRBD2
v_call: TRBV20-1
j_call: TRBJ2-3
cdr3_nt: TGCAGTGCCCTACCTTCACTACAGCGGGGGGGGGTGGATACGCAGTATTTT
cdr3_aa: CSALPSLQRGGVDTQYF

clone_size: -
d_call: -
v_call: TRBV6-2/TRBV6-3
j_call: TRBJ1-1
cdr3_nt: TGTGCCAGCAGAGAATCCGGCGGGTCGAACACTGAAGCTTTCTTT
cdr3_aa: CASRESGGSNTEAFF

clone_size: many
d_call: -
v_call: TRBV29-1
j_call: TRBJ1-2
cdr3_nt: TGCAGCGTTGAAGAGGGTAACAGGTCGGGTGGCTACACCTTC
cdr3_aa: CSVEEGNRSGGYTF

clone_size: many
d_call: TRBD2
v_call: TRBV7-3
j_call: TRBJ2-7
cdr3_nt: TGTGCCAGCAGCGTCAGCGGGGGGCCTTCTGAGCAGTACTTC
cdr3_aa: CASSVSGGPSEQYF

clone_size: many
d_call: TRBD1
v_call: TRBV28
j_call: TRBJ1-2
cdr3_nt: TGTGCCAGCAGTTCGTTGGGACAGGGGGGCTATGGCTACACCTTC
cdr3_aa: CASSSLGQGGYGYTF

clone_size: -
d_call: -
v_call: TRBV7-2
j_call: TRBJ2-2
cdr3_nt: TGTGCCAGCAGCTTAGGGGGTTCTGAAACGAACACCGGGGAGCTGTTTTTT
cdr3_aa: CASSLGGSETNTGELFF

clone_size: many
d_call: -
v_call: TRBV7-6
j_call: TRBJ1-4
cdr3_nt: TGTGCCAGCAGCTTATTGTACGAAGGCGCAACTAATGAAAAACTGTTTTTT
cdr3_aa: CASSLLYEGATNEKLFF

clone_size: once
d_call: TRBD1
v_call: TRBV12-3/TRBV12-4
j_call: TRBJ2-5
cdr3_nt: TGTGCCAGCAGTTCCCCCGGGACAGGGGGGCAGGAGACCCAGTACTTC
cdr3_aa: CASSSPGTGGQETQYF

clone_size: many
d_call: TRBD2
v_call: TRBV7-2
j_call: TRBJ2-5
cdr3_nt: TGTGCCAGCAGCTTAGGAATTTTTCGGGGGGAGGAGACCCAGTACTTC
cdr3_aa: CASSLGIFRGEETQYF

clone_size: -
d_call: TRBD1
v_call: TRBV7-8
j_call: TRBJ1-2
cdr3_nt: TGTGCCAGCAGCTTAAGTGGGGACAGGGTAAACAGAGGCTACACCTTC
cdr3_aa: CASSLSGDRVNRGYTF

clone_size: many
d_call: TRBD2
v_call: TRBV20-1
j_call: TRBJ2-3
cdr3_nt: TGCAGTGCTAGAGATTTCGGAGCGGGGGAGGATACGCAGTATTTT
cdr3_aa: CSARDFGAGEDTQYF

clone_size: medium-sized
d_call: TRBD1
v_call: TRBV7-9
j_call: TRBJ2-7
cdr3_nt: TGTGCCAGCAGTAGACAGGGGAGTACCTACGAGCAGTACTTC
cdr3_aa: CASSRQGSTYEQYF

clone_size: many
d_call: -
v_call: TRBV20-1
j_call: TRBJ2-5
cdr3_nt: TGCAGTGCTAGAAAGGGAGAGACCCAGTACTTC
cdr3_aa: CSARKGETQYF

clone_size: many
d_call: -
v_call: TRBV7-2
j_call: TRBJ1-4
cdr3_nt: TGTGCCAGCAGCATGGGGAAGAATGATGAAAAACTGTTTTTT
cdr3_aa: CASSMGKNDEKLFF

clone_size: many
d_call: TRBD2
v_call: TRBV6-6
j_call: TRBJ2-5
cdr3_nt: TGTGCCAGCATGGGCGGGGGGGAAGAGACCCAGTACTTC
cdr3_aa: CASMGGGEETQYF

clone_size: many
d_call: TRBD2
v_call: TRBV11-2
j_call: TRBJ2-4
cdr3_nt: TGTGCCAGCAGCTTAATGACTAGCGGAACCAAAAACATTCAGTACTTC
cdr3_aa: CASSLMTSGTKNIQYF

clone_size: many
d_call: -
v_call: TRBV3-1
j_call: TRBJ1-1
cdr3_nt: TGTGCCAGCAGCCAAGGTGGTCACACTGAAGCTTTCTTT
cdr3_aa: CASSQGGHTEAFF

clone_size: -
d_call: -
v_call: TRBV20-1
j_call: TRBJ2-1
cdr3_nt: TGCAGTGCTAGGAGGTACGATGAGCAGTTCTTC
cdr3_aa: CSARRYDEQFF

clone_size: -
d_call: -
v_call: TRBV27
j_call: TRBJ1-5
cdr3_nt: TGTGCCAGCAGTTCCCGCCCCCACGGGACAACGGGGGGATATTATAGCAATCAGCCCCAGCATTTT
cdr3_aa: CASSSRPHGTTGGYYSNQPQHF

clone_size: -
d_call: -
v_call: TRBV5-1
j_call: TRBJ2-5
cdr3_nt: TGCGCCAGCAGTCCCGGGCCTTCGTACCAAGAGACCCGGTACTTC
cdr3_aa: CASSPGPSYQETRYF

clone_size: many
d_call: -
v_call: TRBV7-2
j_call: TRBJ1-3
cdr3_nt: TGTGCCAGCAGCCCGCGTCAGGGGACTGGAAACACCATATATTTT
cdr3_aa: CASSPRQGTGNTIYF

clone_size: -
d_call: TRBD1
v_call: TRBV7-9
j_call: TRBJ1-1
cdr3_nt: TGTGCCAGCGGCTCACACGACAGGGGGGCGAGGGCTGAAGCTTTCTTT
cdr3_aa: CASGSHDRGARAEAFF

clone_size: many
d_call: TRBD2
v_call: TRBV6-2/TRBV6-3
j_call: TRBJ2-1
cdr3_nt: TGTGCCAGCAGTTACGAGCGGGGGGGCGCGGCGGATGAGCAGTTCTTC
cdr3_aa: CASSYERGGAADEQFF

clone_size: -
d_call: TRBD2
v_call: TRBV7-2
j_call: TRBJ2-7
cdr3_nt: TGTGCCAGCAGCTTAGTCAAAGGACTAGCGGGAGTTCCCTCCTACGAGCAGTACTTC
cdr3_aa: CASSLVKGLAGVPSYEQYF

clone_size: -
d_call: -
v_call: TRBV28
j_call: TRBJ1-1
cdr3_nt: TGTGCCAGCAGTTCTCGTATGATTGACAGTGAAGCTTTCTTT
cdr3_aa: CASSSRMIDSEAFF

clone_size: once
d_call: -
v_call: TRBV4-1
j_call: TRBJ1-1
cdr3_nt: TGCGCCAGCAGCCAAGATGTGGGGAACACTGAAGCTTTCTTT
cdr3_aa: CASSQDVGNTEAFF

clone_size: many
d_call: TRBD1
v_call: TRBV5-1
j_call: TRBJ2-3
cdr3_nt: TGCGCCAGCAGCCTCCGGGGACAGGGGGTTATGGATACGCAGTATTTT
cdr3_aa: CASSLRGQGVMDTQYF

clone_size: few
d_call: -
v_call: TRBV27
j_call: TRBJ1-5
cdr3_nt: TGTGCCAGCAGTCCCCGGGGAAGGCAAAATCAGCCCCAGCATTTT
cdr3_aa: CASSPRGRQNQPQHF

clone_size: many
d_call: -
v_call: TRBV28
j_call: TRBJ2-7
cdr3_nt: TGTGCCAGCAGTTTCGTCTTGGGCCTAAGCTCCTACGAGCAGTACTTC
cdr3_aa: CASSFVLGLSSYEQYF

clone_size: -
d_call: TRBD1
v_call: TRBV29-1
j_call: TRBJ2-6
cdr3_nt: TGCAGCGTTCTCACAGGGGCCTATAGCTCTGGGGCCAACGTCCTGACTTTC
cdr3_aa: CSVLTGAYSSGANVLTF

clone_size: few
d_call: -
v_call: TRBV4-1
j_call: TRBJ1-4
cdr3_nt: TGCCGAAGATCAACTAATGAAAAACTGTTTTTT
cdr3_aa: CRRSTNEKLFF

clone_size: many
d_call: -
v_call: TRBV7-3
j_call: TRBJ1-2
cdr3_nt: TGTGCCAGCAGCTTAACGTTTTCTCTCAGGGGCGATGGCTACACCTTC
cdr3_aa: CASSLTFSLRGDGYTF

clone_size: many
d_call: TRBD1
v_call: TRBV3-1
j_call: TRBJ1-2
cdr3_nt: TGTGCCAGCAGCCAAGGTGCGACAGGGTATGGCTACACCTTC
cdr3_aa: CASSQGATGYGYTF

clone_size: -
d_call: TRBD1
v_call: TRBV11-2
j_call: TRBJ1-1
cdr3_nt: TGTGCCAGCGCCCAGGGGGAAAACACTGAAGCTTTCTTT
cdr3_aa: CASAQGENTEAFF

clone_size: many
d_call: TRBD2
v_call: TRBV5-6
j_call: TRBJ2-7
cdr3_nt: TGTGCCAGCAGCTTGGGAGCGGGGGGTGACTACGAGCAGTACTTC
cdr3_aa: CASSLGAGGDYEQYF

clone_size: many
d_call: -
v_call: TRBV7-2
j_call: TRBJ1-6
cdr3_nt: TGTGCCAGCAGTCAGACGGTGTCTTCACCCCTCCACTTT
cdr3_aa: CASSQTVSSPLHF

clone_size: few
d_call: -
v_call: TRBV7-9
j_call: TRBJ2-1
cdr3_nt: TGTGCCAGCTCGACTCTCGGCTTTGAGCAGTTCTTC
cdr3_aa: CASSTLGFEQFF

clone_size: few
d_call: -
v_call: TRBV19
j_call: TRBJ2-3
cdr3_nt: TGTGCCAGTAGTATGGGATTCACAGATACGCAGTATTTT
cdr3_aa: CASSMGFTDTQYF

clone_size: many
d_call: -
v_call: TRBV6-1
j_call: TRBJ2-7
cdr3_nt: TGTGCCAGCGATCCGGGGATGAGCTCCTACGAGCAGTACTTC
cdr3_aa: CASDPGMSSYEQYF

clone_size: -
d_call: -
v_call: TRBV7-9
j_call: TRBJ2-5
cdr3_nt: TGTGCCAGCAGCCCCCGACAGGACGACGCCCAGTACTTC
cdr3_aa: CASSPRQDDAQYF

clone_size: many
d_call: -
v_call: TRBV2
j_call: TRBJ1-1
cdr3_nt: TGTGCCAGCAGCCAGACAGCTACTCACACTGAAGCTTTCTTT
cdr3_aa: CASSQTATHTEAFF

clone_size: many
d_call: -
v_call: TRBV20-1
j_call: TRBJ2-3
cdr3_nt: TGCAGTGCTAGCCCCCGTACGCAGTATTTT
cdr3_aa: CSASPRTQYF

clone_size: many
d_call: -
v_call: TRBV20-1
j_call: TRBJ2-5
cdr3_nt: TGCAGTGCCTCGGGGGACAAGCAAAAAGAGACCCAGTACTTC
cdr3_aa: CSASGDKQKETQYF

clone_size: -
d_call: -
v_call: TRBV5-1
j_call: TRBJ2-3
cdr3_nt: TGCGCCAGCAGCTTGGACAGGGAGCTGAGTACGCAGTATTTT
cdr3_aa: CASSLDRELSTQYF

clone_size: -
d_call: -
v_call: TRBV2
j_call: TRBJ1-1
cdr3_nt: TGTGCCAGCAGTGACGCTCTGGGGGGGAACACTGAAGCTTTCTTT
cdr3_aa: CASSDALGGNTEAFF

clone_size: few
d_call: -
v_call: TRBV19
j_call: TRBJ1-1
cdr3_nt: TGTGCCAGTAGTATTAAGCCAGCTCTCGGGGGCACTGAAGCTTTCTTT
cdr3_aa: CASSIKPALGGTEAFF

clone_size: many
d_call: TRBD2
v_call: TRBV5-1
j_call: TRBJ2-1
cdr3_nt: TGCGCCAGCAGCTTGGTGTCTAGCGGGGTCAATGAGCAGTTCTTC
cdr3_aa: CASSLVSSGVNEQFF

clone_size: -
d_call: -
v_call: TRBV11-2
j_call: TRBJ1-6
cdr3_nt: TGTGCCAGCAGCTTAGTTTTCAGGAATTCACCCCTCCACTTT
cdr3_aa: CASSLVFRNSPLHF

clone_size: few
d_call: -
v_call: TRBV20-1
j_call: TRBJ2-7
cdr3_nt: TGCAGTGCTAGAGATGGGACCCTTAGGGGCAATGAGCAGTACTTC
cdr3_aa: CSARDGTLRGNEQYF

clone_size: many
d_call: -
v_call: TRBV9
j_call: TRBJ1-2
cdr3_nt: TGTGCCAGCAGTAGAGAGGGTCCGGCTGGCTACACCTTC
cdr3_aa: CASSREGPAGYTF

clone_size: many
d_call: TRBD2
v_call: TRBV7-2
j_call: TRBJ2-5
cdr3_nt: TGTGCCAGCAGCTGGGGGGGACTAGCGGGGAACCCGGGGGAGACCCAGTACTTC
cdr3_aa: CASSWGGLAGNPGETQYF

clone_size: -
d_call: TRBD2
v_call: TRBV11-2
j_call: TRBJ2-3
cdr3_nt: TGTGCCAGCAGCTTCCAGCGGGGGGCCAGCACAGATACGCAGTATTTT
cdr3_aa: CASSFQRGASTDTQYF

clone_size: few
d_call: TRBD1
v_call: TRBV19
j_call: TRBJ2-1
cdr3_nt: TGTGCCAGTAGTTCGGGGACAGTGGGTCGGAATGAGCAGTTCTTC
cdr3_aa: CASSSGTVGRNEQFF

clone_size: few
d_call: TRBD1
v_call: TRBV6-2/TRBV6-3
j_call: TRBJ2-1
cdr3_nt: TGTGCCAGCAGCCCAATCCGGGACAGGGGATGGAATGAGCAGTTCTTC
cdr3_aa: CASSPIRDRGWNEQFF

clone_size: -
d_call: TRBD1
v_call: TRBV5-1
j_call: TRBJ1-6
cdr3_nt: TGCGTCAGCAGCCTACGACAGGGAAGGAATTCACCCCTCCACTTT
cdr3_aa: CVSSLRQGRNSPLHF

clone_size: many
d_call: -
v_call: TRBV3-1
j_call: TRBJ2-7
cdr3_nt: TGTGCCAGCAGCCACAGGGATCACGACGAGCAGTACTTC
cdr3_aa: CASSHRDHDEQYF